This T cell receptor (beta chain) appears in the sequencing data of a study of T cell responses to AZD1222 COVID-19 vaccine. Study conclusions and caveats: Reportedly, close to half of spike-specific TCRs are directed against unmutated variant regions. It was only 6 or 7 AZD1222 recipients who were seropositive at baseline. Repertoires were sampled only after the peak T cell response.

The protocol was immunoSEQ multiplex PCR, while the TCRdb copy is restricted to in-frame clones and leaves out a portion. The sample contains 150,000 or so clones, 92% of which appear only once. As regards this clone: Its antigen is as yet unknown.

Trimming took off 1 base at V and 5 bases at J, with 1 base between the two ends. Germline values: CDR1 SGDLS, CDR2 YYNGEE. The CDR3 consists of 11 residues. The sequence was collected from an adult in good health. Source: peripheral blood, taken on day 0 of AZD1222 vaccination. V usage is TRBV9 and J usage is TRBJ2-1, with no clear D. CDR3 sequence: CASSVNNEQFF. CDR3 nucleotide sequence: TGTGCCAGCAGCGTAAACAATGAGCAGTTCTTC.